This is a list of T cell receptor beta chains from one sample in a study of T-cell reconstitution after alpha-beta-depleted transplantation in children. One entry per CDR3 protein, called by TCRdb with MiXCR from the PCR reads. The table lists about 610,000 distinct CDR3 sequences, roughly a tenth of them singletons, with roughly 4% in the top ten. The material was PBMCs from the stem cell graft donor, obtained from the stem cell graft. The receptors derive from a human donor who donated a stem cell graft to a child with acute myeloid leukemia. CDR3s leave out the opening cysteine and the closing phenylalanine or tryptophan.

CDR3 | J | V
ASSSGLAGGRDEQY | TRBJ2-7 | TRBV7-9
SAEGLAGGPTRSYNEQF | TRBJ2-1 | TRBV20-1
SAPSGSFYEQY | TRBJ2-7 | TRBV20-1
SGSRDPTYEQY | TRBJ2-7 | TRBV20-1
AISEPLLAGEGNEQF | TRBJ2-1 | TRBV10-3
ASQYRGSNTGELF | TRBJ2-2 | TRBV12-3/TRBV12-4
ASNLQGPANYGYT | TRBJ1-2 | TRBV28
ASRRSADTQY | TRBJ2-3 | TRBV12-3/TRBV12-4
SARPGPGETQY | TRBJ2-5 | TRBV20-1
ASSFSFGTSSYNEQF | TRBJ2-1 | TRBV5-4
ASSLPDRGVMSTEAF | TRBJ1-1 | TRBV28
ASSYRDWTYEQY | TRBJ2-7 | TRBV7-6
ASSHSDREDEQF | TRBJ2-1 | TRBV5-1
ASSPLGTGELF | TRBJ2-2 | TRBV4-2
ASSDPGQSNEKLF | TRBJ1-4 | TRBV6-1
SVVAGTNTEAF | TRBJ1-1 | TRBV29-1
ASSHQGGYT | TRBJ1-2 | TRBV3-1
ASRSTGLGELF | TRBJ2-2 | TRBV11-2
ASKKRLGTDTQY | TRBJ2-3 | TRBV12-3/TRBV12-4
ASGGPNTGELF | TRBJ2-2 | TRBV28
SSHIAGLSYEQY | TRBJ2-7 | TRBV20-1
SASLPRAMNTEAF | TRBJ1-1 | TRBV20-1
ASSPRQVAYEQY | TRBJ2-7 | TRBV7-2
ASSYGGRTGGISNYGYT | TRBJ1-2 | TRBV6-5
ASRPAERQETQY | TRBJ2-5 | TRBV28
SVQPSDTQY | TRBJ2-3 | TRBV29-1
ASSRPGTSSNEQF | TRBJ2-1 | TRBV7-2
AIRNDRGRDEQF | TRBJ2-1 | TRBV10-3
ASSYRAGTGANEQY | TRBJ2-7 | TRBV25-1
ASSYPQSVEESYEQY | TRBJ2-7 | TRBV6-5
ATSRDTAMNTEAF | TRBJ1-1 | TRBV15
SAIKGTTGELF | TRBJ2-2 | TRBV20-1
ASRPTIQDTQY | TRBJ2-3 | TRBV6-1
ASSSNDRGGSEAF | TRBJ1-1 | TRBV5-6
ATSDAQGGAGELF | TRBJ2-2 | TRBV24-1
ASSYEGAGAGELF | TRBJ2-2 | TRBV6-5
ASSLGRGRVNEQF | TRBJ2-1 | TRBV7-2
ATSMDSRAVIYGYT | TRBJ1-2 | TRBV15
ASSLGTLAPSSYEQY | TRBJ2-7 | TRBV7-9
ASSSLPGLARPDEQF | TRBJ2-1 | TRBV7-9
SVEDRRETYEQY | TRBJ2-7 | TRBV29-1
ASSHLDSNYGYT | TRBJ1-2 | TRBV18
ATSKRGQMNTGELF | TRBJ2-2 | TRBV24-1
ATSDRTWGNEQF | TRBJ2-1 | TRBV24-1
ASRSTRLLAGYT | TRBJ1-2 | TRBV28
SVWDAGLGNNEQF | TRBJ2-1 | TRBV20-1
SARAGDRRSNEQF | TRBJ2-1 | TRBV20-1
ASSVDSSGNTIY | TRBJ1-3 | TRBV9
ASSPSGRAQETQY | TRBJ2-5 | TRBV12-3/TRBV12-4
ASSVDGGAYEQY | TRBJ2-7 | TRBV9
ASSFQGGFSATEAF | TRBJ1-1 | TRBV27
ASSPLELGTGVRETQY | TRBJ2-5 | TRBV12-3/TRBV12-4
ASSLTGGRASDTQY | TRBJ2-3 | TRBV11-2
SALFEGGSGANVLT | TRBJ2-6 | TRBV20-1